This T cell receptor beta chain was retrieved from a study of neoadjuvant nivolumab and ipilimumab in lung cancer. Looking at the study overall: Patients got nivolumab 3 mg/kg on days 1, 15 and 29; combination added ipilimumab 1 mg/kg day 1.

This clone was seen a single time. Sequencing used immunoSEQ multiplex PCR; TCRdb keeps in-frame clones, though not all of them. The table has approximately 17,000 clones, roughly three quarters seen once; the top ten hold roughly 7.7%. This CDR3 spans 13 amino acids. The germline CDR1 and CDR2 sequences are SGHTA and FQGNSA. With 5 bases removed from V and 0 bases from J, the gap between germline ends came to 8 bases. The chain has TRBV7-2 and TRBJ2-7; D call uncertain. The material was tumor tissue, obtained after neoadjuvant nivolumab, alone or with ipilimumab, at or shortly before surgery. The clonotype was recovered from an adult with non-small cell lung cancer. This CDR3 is CASSPPSSYEQYF. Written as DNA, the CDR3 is TGTGCCAGCAGCCCACCGAGCTCCTACGAGCAGTACTTC.